This entry concerns a single T cell receptor (beta chain). What it binds is unknown. This sequence may be a read error, since a much larger clone differs from it by one base. TCR beta VDJ and CDR3 profiling used genomic DNA as template. TCRdb called the reads again in MiXCR, with one record for every CDR3 protein. The sample consists of approximately 260,000 distinct CDR3 sequences, 82% of them appearing once. In patients chosen for sequencing, flow cytometry had shown CD8+CD57+ cell expansion. Every patient had severe acquired aplastic anemia. At the time of blood sampling, patients had not yet received any therapy. Deletions cut 0 bases from V and 17 bases from J, with 20 bases between. Germline values: CDR1 SEHNR, CDR2 FQNEAQ (reference sequence). This CDR3 has 15 residues. The data were taken from a study of CD8+CD57+ T cells in acquired aplastic anemia. Study-wide points: Patients did not significantly differ from controls in CD8+ Simpson's diversity.

The gene calls are TRBV7-9 and TRBJ1-6; TRBD1 is a possible D gene (5 bases). The sequence came from a human donor with aplastic anemia. Sequences were obtained from sorted CD4+, CD8+, or CD8+CD57+ T cells (not recorded which) from PBMCs. In DNA, the CDR3 is TGTGCCAGCAGCTTAGCGGGTAGCTACGGGGCCACCGTCCACTTT. Amino acid sequence: CASSLAGSYGATVHF.